Listed below are T cell receptor beta chains from one sample, sequenced in a study of post-analysis software for immune sequencing data. A single record per CDR3 protein comes from TCRdb applying MiXCR to the PCR reads. Here the sample spans some 370,000 distinct CDR3 sequences, 30% to 45% being singletons. Sequenced: blood. The source is a girl aged 5 to 17 with multiple sclerosis. The conserved cysteine and the conserved F or W are not part of the CDR3 here.

11	TRBV9	TRBJ2-2	ASSVRGTGELF
14	TRBV15	TRBJ1-4	ATSRDPPGSNEKLF
13	TRBV5-1	TRBJ2-7	ASSLGRTGVGEQY
12	TRBV30	.	AWSPPGLAETQY
12	TRBV20-1	TRBJ2-7	SALGQGGWGEQY
14	TRBV7-6	TRBJ1-1	ASSLAKEGMNTEAF
13	TRBV6-6	TRBJ2-1	ACSREPKSYNEQF
16	TRBV6-2/TRBV6-3	TRBJ2-4	ASSRLGGYGQAKNIQY
16	TRBV5-1	TRBJ2-1	ASSLYSDRSSSYNEQF
13	TRBV24-1	TRBJ2-7	ATSDPTGGSYEQY
12	TRBV2	TRBJ2-1	ASSEGQVNNEQF
15	TRBV7-6	TRBJ2-3	ASNKSPSGESTDTQY
13	TRBV7-8	TRBJ1-2	ASSPGGTGQNGYT
12	TRBV28	TRBJ1-6	AAAGGSYNSPLH
13	TRBV7-9	TRBJ2-3	ASSFRQGGTDTQY
14	TRBV12-3/TRBV12-4	TRBJ1-1	ASSSGRMGRNTEAF
15	TRBV4-1	TRBJ2-4	ASSQDRGAGGKNIQY